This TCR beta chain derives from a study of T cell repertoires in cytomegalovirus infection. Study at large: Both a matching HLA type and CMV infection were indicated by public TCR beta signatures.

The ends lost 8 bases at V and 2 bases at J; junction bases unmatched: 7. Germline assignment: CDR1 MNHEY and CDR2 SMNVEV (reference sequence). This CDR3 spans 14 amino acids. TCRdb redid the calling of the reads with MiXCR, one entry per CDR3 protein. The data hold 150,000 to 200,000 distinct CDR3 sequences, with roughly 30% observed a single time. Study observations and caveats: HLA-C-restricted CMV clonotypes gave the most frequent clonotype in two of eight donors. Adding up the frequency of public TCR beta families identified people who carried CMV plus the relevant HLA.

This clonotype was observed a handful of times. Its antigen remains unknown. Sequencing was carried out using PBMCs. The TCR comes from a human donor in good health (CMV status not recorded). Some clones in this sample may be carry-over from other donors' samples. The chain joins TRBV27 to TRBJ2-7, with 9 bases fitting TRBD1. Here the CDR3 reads CASSRTGEPYEQYF. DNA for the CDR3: TGTGCCAGCTCCCGGACAGGGGAACCCTACGAGCAGTACTTC.